A single T cell receptor beta chain is shown here with its context. Its target is not known. These data belong to a study of T cells in Graves' hyperthyroidism and ophthalmopathy. Regarding the study as a whole: Blood also contained most expanded thyroid clonotypes above 0.001.

In germline, CDR1 is LGHDT, CDR2 YNNKEL (reference sequence). J was trimmed by 1 base and V by 6 bases; bases with no gene match: 4. The CDR3 spans 15 residues. Absent ophthalmopathy progression within 18 months defined stable Graves' hyperthyroidism. Template material for amplifying TCR beta CDR3 regions consisted of RNA transcripts. HTBI primers were employed in a first-round RT-PCR of the TCR CDR3. TCRdb passed the multiplex PCR reads through MiXCR, listing each CDR3 protein once. The sample records around 440,000 distinct CDR3 sequences, approximately 14% being singletons. The chain carries TRBV3-1 and TRBJ2-3, with 10 bases lining up with TRBD1. The specimen was blood. This TCR was recovered from a woman aged 18-30 years with Graves' hyperthyroidism. CDR3: CASRAGTGGTDTQYF. CDR3 DNA sequence: TGTGCCAGCAGAGCCGGGACAGGGGGCACAGATACGCAGTATTTT.